The clone carrying this T cell receptor beta chain has ten or more counts. RNA transcripts were the template for amplifying TCR beta CDR3 regions. The TCR CDR3 was amplified in a first-round RT-PCR using the HTBI primer set. One entry per CDR3 protein, called by TCRdb with MiXCR from the multiplex PCR reads. This repertoire shows 550,000 to 700,000 distinct CDR3 sequences, roughly 14% found once; its top ten account for roughly 4.3%. Inclusion characteristics of ophthalmopathy patients comprised a Clinical Activity Score of at least 3, a NOSPECS grade of at least 4, and duration under 3 months. The data stem from a study of T cells in Graves' hyperthyroidism and ophthalmopathy. This CDR3 has 13 residues. Germline V gene sequence: CDR1 SEHNR, CDR2 FQNEAQ (reference sequence). Trimming stripped 4 bases from V and 3 bases from J, with 9 bases between.

Sequences were obtained from blood. This clonotype was sampled from a woman aged 40 to 50 with Graves' ophthalmopathy. The chain couples TRBV7-9 to TRBJ1-1, with D possibly TRBD1 on 5 matching bases. As DNA, the CDR3 is TGTGCCAGCAGCTCAACACAGGACACTGAAGCTTTCTTT. This codes for CASSSTQDTEAFF.